One TCR beta chain is described in this entry. Germline CDR1 SGHAT, CDR2 FQNNGV. This CDR3 is 16 amino acids long. The V end was cut by 2 bases, the J end by 0 bases, with 11 bases between. This entry belongs to a study of shared clonotypes between healthy human individuals. Clones were sequenced by immunoSEQ multiplex PCR, and TCRdb holds only the in-frame ones, with some missing. The sample gives 950,000 to 1,100,000 clones, around 75% of which show up once; approximately 1.5% is in the top ten. This TCR was sampled from a young man in good health. This chain connects TRBV11-2 to TRBJ1-3, with D maybe TRBD1 (5 bases). The specimen was memory CD4+ T cells sorted from blood. Subset of the sample: CD45RA-negative fraction. Here the CDR3 reads CASSLSGRTSGNTIYF. CDR3 DNA: TGTGCCAGCAGCTTATCGGGACGGACCTCTGGAAACACCATATATTTT. Filled out from reference TRBV11-2 and TRBJ1-3, the complete variable domain reads EAGVAQSPRYKIIEKRQSVAFWCNPISGHATLYWYQQILGQGPKLLIQFQNNGVVDDSQLPKDRFSAERLKGVDSTLKIQPAKLEDSAVYLCASSLSGRTSGNTIYFGEGSWLTVV.